This TCR beta chain was found in a study of blood T cell repertoires in COVID-19. In the original workflow: Amplifying reference gene primers gave estimates of nucleated cell counts. Profiled with immunoSEQ multiplex PCR; TCRdb holds only in-frame clones, not every one. V and J calls and clone size are copied from that table; D and trimming were computed from the DNA. In the table there are roughly 62,000 clones, roughly 79% of which are singletons. This CDR3 is 14 amino acids long. V lost 3 bases, J lost 4 bases, and 10 bases lay in between. Germline V gives CDR1 SGDLS, CDR2 YYNGEE. This receptor was identified in a man aged 55 to 69 with acute or convalescent COVID-19. The chain has TRBV9 and TRBJ1-4; D might be TRBD1 (5 bases). The sample comprised peripheral blood. CDR3 region: CASSAGGSNEKLFF. In DNA form, the CDR3 reads TGTGCCAGCAGCGCGGGGGGTAGTAATGAAAAACTGTTTTTT.